The sequence of this T cell receptor (beta chain) was determined in a study of PD-1 blockade in classical Hodgkin lymphoma. Generated by immunoSEQ multiplex PCR, the TCRdb table keeps only in-frame clones and is missing some. The table lists about 94,000 clones, roughly 89% of them singletons. Each of the patients experienced relapse following autologous stem cell transplantation, and their brentuximab vedotin exposure differed. The CDR3 loop spans 12 amino acids. Germline CDR1 is SGHRS and CDR2 is YFSETQ. J gave up 9 bases and V 4 bases, and 3 bases lay outside the gene matches. V and J are TRBV5-1 and TRBJ1-4; 7 positions agree with TRBD1. The source of this sequence is a human donor with classical Hodgkin lymphoma. The sequencing used peripheral blood mononuclear cells (PBMCs), collected before the second cycle of nivolumab. CDR3 protein: CASSTDRQKLFF. In DNA, the CDR3 is TGCGCCAGCAGCACGGACAGGCAAAAACTGTTTTTT. The full variable domain, with the rest looked up from reference TRBV5-1 and TRBJ1-4, is KAGVTQTPRYLIKTRGQQVTLSCSPISGHRSVSWYQQTPGQGLQFLFEYFSETQRNKGNFPGRFSGRQFSNSRSEMNVSTLELGDSALYLCASSTDRQKLFFGSGTQLSVL.